Each of the 9 T cell receptor beta chains below was sequenced from the same sample in a study of blood T cell repertoires in COVID-19. Assay used: immunoSEQ multiplex PCR; TCRdb lists only in-frame clones, some missing. The repertoire consists of 45,000 to 65,000 clones, with roughly 74% occurring once and the leading ten covering about 25%. The sequencing input was peripheral blood. All receptors come from a human donor in a cohort sampled during active COVID-19.

The gene calls are TRBV19 and TRBJ2-2; tentatively, D is TRBD2 (5 bases). CDR3 length equals 16 residues. Trimming removed 2 bases from V and 4 bases from J, with 14 bases in between. Per germline, CDR1 LNHDA and CDR2 SQIVND (reference sequence). CDR3 coding DNA: TGTGCCAGTAGTATAAGGGCTAGTGGAGGCACCGGGGAGCTGTTTTTT. It codes for CASSIRASGGTGELFF.

The chain couples TRBV7-3 to TRBJ1-3; D is ambiguous. The CDR3 runs to 13 residues. The V end was cut by 2 bases, the J end by 2 bases, with 4 bases between. The V gene's germline CDR1 is SGHTA and CDR2 FQGTGA. The CDR3, as DNA: TGTGCCAGCAGCTTAGGCCCTGGAAACACCATATATTTT. Translation gives CASSLGPGNTIYF.

Only a few counts were recorded for this clone. The chain recombines TRBV10-1 with TRBJ2-7, with 7 bases that match TRBD2. Trimming cost V 2 bases and J 2 bases; bases outside gene matches: 0. The CDR3 runs to 13 residues. Germline V lookup: CDR1 WNHNN, CDR2 SYGVQD (reference sequence). The CDR3: CASSEGLAYEQYF. CDR3 nucleotides: TGCGCCAGCAGTGAGGGACTAGCCTACGAGCAGTACTTC.

The rearrangement joins TRBV6-1 to TRBJ2-5; 7 bases agree with TRBD2. CDR3 size: 17 residues. The germline V gene encodes CDR1 MNHNS and CDR2 SASEGT. With 4 bases clipped from V and 3 bases from J, the junction kept 14 bases outside the gene matches. CDR3 coding DNA: TGTGCCAGCAGTGCCGTTTTTGGTCAGCGGGGAAAAGAGACCCAGTACTTC. Translated: CASSAVFGQRGKETQYF.

The genes are TRBV2 and TRBJ1-5; 9 bases line up with TRBD1. There are 14 residues in the CDR3. J lost 8 bases, V lost 8 bases, and 10 bases had no gene match. The germline V gene has CDR1 SNHLY and CDR2 FYNNEI. CDR3 region: CASGMTGGREPQHF. The DNA of the CDR3 is TGTGCCAGCGGGATGACAGGGGGAAGAGAGCCCCAGCATTTT.

The chain employs TRBV9 and TRBJ2-7, with a weak D call TRBD1 (5 bases). Germline V gene lookup returns CDR1 SGDLS and CDR2 YYNGEE. V gave up 4 bases and J gave up 2 bases, with 16 bases separating them. The CDR3 length is 15 residues. The CDR3 coding sequence is TGTGCCAGCAGCCCCTGGGGCAGTCTACCCTACGAGCAGTACTTC. It specifies CASSPWGSLPYEQYF.

The J gene is TRBJ2-7, the V gene TRBV6-2 or TRBV6-3; TRBD1 matches at 9 bases. After removal of 7 bases from V and 3 bases from J, the junction contained 10 bases not matched to a gene. The CDR3 totals 15 residues. Germline lookup yields CDR1 MNHEY and CDR2 SVGEGT. This chain's CDR3 is CASTPWRDRDYEQYF. CDR3 bases: TGTGCCAGCACCCCCTGGCGGGACAGGGACTACGAGCAGTACTTC.

The chain employs TRBV18 and TRBJ1-1; no reliable D call. V was shortened by 1 base and J by 4 bases, with 16 bases between the two germline ends. CDR3 length: 16 amino acids. The germline V gene encodes CDR1 KGHSH and CDR2 LQKENI. The CDR3 sequence is CASSPQSGGLGTEAFF. The CDR3 DNA is TGTGCCAGCTCACCACAGTCGGGAGGGCTAGGCACTGAAGCTTTCTTT.

V is TRBV2 and J is TRBJ1-6; 7 bases fit TRBD1. There are 16 residues in the CDR3. Per germline, CDR1 SNHLY and CDR2 FYNNEI. The trim removed 6 bases at V and 6 bases at J, leaving 11 bases unmatched. The CDR3: CASRGYRTGLNSPLHF. CDR3 coding DNA: TGTGCCAGCAGGGGATACCGGACAGGACTTAATTCACCCCTCCACTTT.